The 12 T cell receptor beta chains listed next were all sequenced from one sample in a study of spatial heterogeneity in lung cancer. Documented time point: sample taken at primary tumor resection. One entry per CDR3 protein results from TCRdb running MiXCR on the 5' RACE reads. The sample holds several thousand distinct CDR3 sequences, approximately 4.6% seen once. General observations from the study: Counts of expanded intratumoral alpha and beta TCRs tracked tumor mutation counts.

No antigens are known for them. Material: lung tumor tissue, obtained at surgery. The receptors here all came from a female donor with early-stage non-small cell lung cancer.

This clonotype has at least ten counts. This beta chain appears as a stray read in a library generated for alpha chains; its size is not informative. This sequence joins TRBV6-1 and TRBJ2-2; D unresolved. The germline V and J ends were trimmed by 4 bases and 0 bases, with 9 bases remaining between them. This CDR3 region has 15 residues. Germline V gives CDR1 MNHNS, CDR2 SASEGT. CDR3 residues: CASSAQDANTGELFF. CDR3 coding DNA: TGTGCCAGCAGTGCCCAGGACGCGAACACCGGGGAGCTGTTTTTT.

This clonotype was seen at least ten times. The library was prepared for alpha chains; this beta chain is a stray read, so its frequency means little. The gene calls are TRBV13 and TRBJ2-5; D is undetermined. Trimming pared 1 base from V and 5 bases from J, leaving 5 bases between. The CDR3 length is 12 residues. Per germline, CDR1 PRHDT and CDR2 FYEKMQ (reference sequence). The CDR3, as DNA: TGTGCCAGCAGCTTAGTGGCCGAGACCCAGTACTTC. Amino acid sequence: CASSLVAETQYF.

As concerns this clonotype: This beta chain represents an off-target read in a library built for alpha chains; its size is of limited meaning. The chain uses TRBV28 and TRBJ1-1; D remains unclear. Per germline, CDR1 MDHEN and CDR2 SYDVKM. V was clipped by 5 bases and J by 4 bases, with 14 bases between them. The CDR3 extends over 14 amino acids. The CDR3 bases are TGTGCCAGCAGTACCACCAACCGGGGCACTGAAGCTTTCTTT. Amino acids: CASSTTNRGTEAFF.

This clonotype appeared many times. This beta chain is off target for a library built for alpha chains, so its abundance means little. The V call is TRBV12-3 or TRBV12-4, the J call TRBJ1-3; D unresolved. The CDR3 is made up of 14 amino acids. The V and J ends lost 8 bases and 0 bases respectively, with 11 bases between them. This CDR3 reads CASAGSLSGNTIYF. The CDR3 bases are TGTGCCAGCGCGGGGAGTCTCTCTGGAAACACCATATATTTT.

Sample share makes this clonotype medium-sized. This beta chain appears as a stray read in a library generated for alpha chains; its size is not informative. The J gene is TRBJ2-5, the V gene TRBV29-1; possibly TRBD1 or TRBD2 for D (7 bases each). From germline, CDR1 is SQVTM and CDR2 ANQGSEA. There are 13 residues in the CDR3. Trimming took 4 bases from V and 5 from J, leaving 14 bases between them. In DNA form, the CDR3 reads TGCAGCGTTGCACCCCAGGGGGGGGAGACCCAGTACTTC. The encoded protein is CSVAPQGGETQYF.

Turning to this clonotype: This beta chain was picked up by a library intended for alpha chains and is off target, so its count carries little meaning. This chain connects TRBV5-4 to TRBJ1-1, with D tentatively TRBD1 (6 bases). The CDR3 contains 14 residues. Trimming left V 0 bases short and J 1 base short, with 7 bases between. Looked up from germline, CDR1 is SGHNT and CDR2 is YYREEE (reference sequence). The CDR3 DNA reads as TGTGCCAGCAGCTTGGACAGGGCGAACACTGAAGCTTTCTTT. Translation: CASSLDRANTEAFF.

This clonotype is labeled as medium-sized. This beta chain came through as a stray read in a library set up for alpha chains, and its size says little. The gene calls are TRBV7-3 and TRBJ1-2; TRBD1 might be the D (6 bases). The length of the CDR3 is 15 residues. Germline loops: CDR1 SGHTA, CDR2 FQGTGA. V lost 5 bases, J lost 3 bases, and 16 bases lay in between. Written as DNA, the CDR3 is TGTGCCAGCAGCCCCTACGGGGGCGCGGACTATGGCTACACCTTC. Protein: CASSPYGGADYGYTF.

Sample share makes this clonotype medium-sized. The library was designed around alpha chains, so this beta chain is a stray read whose abundance carries little weight. The J gene is TRBJ2-1, the V gene TRBV20-1, with 13 bases lining up with TRBD2. Trimming removed 1 base from V and 15 bases from J; junction bases left unmatched: 3. CDR1 and CDR2 from the germline V gene are DFQATT and SNEGSKA (reference sequence). The CDR3 consists of 12 residues. The CDR3 region has the DNA TGCAGTGCTAGAGGACTAGCGGGAGGTGGGTTCTTC. This sequence encodes CSARGLAGGGFF.

A remark on this clonotype: This beta chain is an unintended read in a library built for alpha chains; its size means little. The V call is TRBV20-1, the J call TRBJ2-1, with 7 bases identical to TRBD2. The CDR3 is made up of 14 amino acids. The ends lost 1 base at V and 3 bases at J; junction bases unmatched: 3. Looked up from germline, CDR1 is DFQATT and CDR2 is SNEGSKA (reference sequence). CDR3 sequence: CSARAGGNYNEQFF. The CDR3 coding sequence is TGCAGTGCTAGAGCGGGAGGTAACTACAATGAGCAGTTCTTC.

In this sample, this clonotype is medium-sized. Because the library targeted alpha chains, this beta chain is an off-target read whose size means little. This rearrangement joins TRBV14 to TRBJ2-7; D perhaps matches TRBD1 (6 bases). CDR1 SGHDN and CDR2 FVKESK come from the germline V gene. V dropped 2 bases and J dropped 5 bases, with 13 bases sitting between them. The CDR3 extends over 14 amino acids. The CDR3 loop is CASSQTGFGDEQYV. The CDR3 DNA reads as TGTGCCAGCAGCCAAACAGGGTTCGGGGACGAGCAGTACGTC.

By share of the sample, this clonotype is medium-sized. This beta chain is off target for a library built for alpha chains, so its abundance means little. The chain is built from TRBV28 and TRBJ1-2, with TRBD1 matching over 8 bases. This CDR3 is built from 14 residues. The V gene's germline CDR1 is MDHEN and CDR2 SYDVKM. Trimming cost V 6 bases and J 8 bases; bases outside gene matches: 11. The chain's CDR3 is CASSLDLAGGGYTF. CDR3 in DNA: TGTGCCAGCAGCCTCGATCTGGCAGGGGGCGGCTACACCTTC.

This clonotype showed up many times. This beta chain is off target for a library built for alpha chains, so its abundance means little. The chain recombines TRBV9 with TRBJ1-1, with a weak D call TRBD1 (5 bases). Trimming shortened V by 0 bases and J by 4 bases, and 13 bases separated the two germline ends. Looked up from germline, CDR1 is SGDLS and CDR2 is YYNGEE. CDR3 size: 15 residues. CDR3 protein: CASSVEGRGTTEAFF. For the CDR3, the DNA is TGTGCCAGCAGCGTAGAAGGTCGGGGCACCACTGAAGCTTTCTTT.